Listed here are 15 T cell receptor beta chains from one sample, sequenced in a study of T-cell memory formation after mild COVID-19. TCRdb analysed the 5' RACE reads with MiXCR anew, one entry per CDR3 protein. Of 200,000 to 250,000 distinct CDR3 sequences listed, 9.5% are singletons. Sequencing was performed on PBMCs or a T cell subset sorted from them (not recorded which). These receptors all stem from a man between 18 and 29 years old who had mild COVID-19 (a few samples of this study predate the infection). Cell type and time point are not known.

This chain's CDR3 is CASSQTLRGYGYTF. CDR3 DNA: TGCGCCAGCAGCCAGACCCTCAGGGGCTATGGCTACACCTTC. This chain joins TRBV4-3 and TRBJ1-2; the D gene is possibly TRBD1 (6 bases). CDR1 is LGHNA and CDR2 is YSLEER in the germline V gene. With 3 bases removed from V and 4 bases from J, the gap between germline ends came to 12 bases. The CDR3 covers 14 residues.

This clonotype was counted ten times or more. The chain combines TRBV7-3 with TRBJ2-2; no clear D gene. Germline V lookup: CDR1 SGHTA, CDR2 FQGTGA. V gave up 5 bases and J gave up 2 bases, with 6 bases separating them. CDR3 length equals 13 residues. CDR3 coding DNA: TGTGCCAGCAGCCCTCTAAACACCGGGGAGCTGTTTTTT. Amino acid sequence: CASSPLNTGELFF.

The gene calls are TRBV7-6 and TRBJ2-1, with TRBD2 as a possible D gene (5 bases). The CDR3 is 17 residues long. The V gene's germline CDR1 is SGHVS and CDR2 FNYEAQ. Trimming removed 1 base at V and 2 bases at J, with 15 bases between. The CDR3 sequence is CASSLVFPGSAYNEQFF. The CDR3 DNA reads TGTGCCAGCAGCTTAGTATTTCCGGGATCCGCCTACAATGAGCAGTTCTTC.

V gene TRBV6-5 combines with J gene TRBJ1-5, with D unclear. V lost 0 bases to trimming and J lost 7 bases, with 13 bases between them. Looked up from germline, CDR1 is MNHEY and CDR2 is SVGAGI. CDR3 length equals 15 residues. CDR3 nucleotide sequence: TGTGCCAGCAGTTACTCGAAAGGAGCGAGGCAGCCCCAGCATTTT. It codes for CASSYSKGARQPQHF.

This rearrangement joins TRBV7-2 to TRBJ2-5; maybe TRBD2 (7 bases). This CDR3 comprises 13 residues. From germline, CDR1 is SGHTA and CDR2 FQGNSA. Deletions cut 11 bases from V and 4 bases from J, with 17 bases between. As DNA, the CDR3 is TGTGCCTCAGTGGCGGGGGCTCGAGAGACCCAGTACTTC. Translated: CASVAGARETQYF.

This clonotype was seen more than once but under ten times. The gene calls are TRBV10-3 and TRBJ2-3; unclear D gene. V lost 4 bases to trimming and J lost 5 bases, with 4 bases between them. The germline V gene has CDR1 ENHRY and CDR2 SYGVKD. This CDR3 has 11 residues. In DNA, the CDR3 is TGTGCCATCAGTGGGGGAGATACGCAGTATTTT. Translating gives CAISGGDTQYF.

This clonotype was seen repeatedly, ten times or more. The rearrangement links TRBV29-1 to TRBJ2-3; D tentatively reads TRBD1 or TRBD2 (5 bases each). CDR1 is SQVTM, CDR2 ANQGSEA, per germline. The CDR3 is 14 amino acids. Trimming stripped 5 bases from V and 2 bases from J, with 14 bases between. CDR3 DNA sequence: TGCAGCGTTTCACGGGGCTCCTACACAGATACGCAGTATTTT. Encoded protein: CSVSRGSYTDTQYF.

This clonotype came up a few times. A junction end diverges from the germline sequence, so it may reflect a read error. CDR3 coding DNA: TGTGCCATCGGATTCCCCTCTGGTAACACCATATATTTT. The encoded protein is CAIGFPSGNTIYF. This chain uses TRBV10-3 with TRBJ1-3; D not certain. Germline CDR1 is ENHRY and CDR2 is SYGVKD. The CDR3 runs 13 residues.

The V and J genes are TRBV19 and TRBJ2-7, with 7 bases identical to TRBD2. J lost 1 base, V lost 7 bases, and 7 bases had no gene match. The CDR3 has 14 residues. Germline CDR1 and CDR2: LNHDA and SQIVND (reference sequence). CDR3 sequence (DNA): TGTGCCAGTAAATCCTACGGGGGGTCCTACGAGCAGTACTTC. It is translated as CASKSYGGSYEQYF.

This clonotype showed up just a few times. This chain links TRBV9 with TRBJ1-1; no definite D call. Germline V CDR1 and CDR2: SGDLS, YYNGEE. This CDR3 has 16 residues. Between the trimmed V and J ends, which lost 0 bases and 5 bases, there was a span of 17 bases. Here the CDR3 DNA reads TGTGCCAGCAGCGTAGACCCGACACCGGGTTGGACTGAAGCTTTCTTT. Amino acid sequence: CASSVDPTPGWTEAFF.

This clonotype was picked up a small number of times. V usage is TRBV10-3 and J usage is TRBJ2-7; D unresolved. The CDR3 is 13 residues long. V was cut by 11 bases and J by 5 bases, with 19 bases left in between. CDR1 is ENHRY and CDR2 is SYGVKD in the germline V gene. In DNA form, the CDR3 reads TGTGCCCTACAGAGCTCTCCTACGGACGAGCAGTACTTC. The encoded protein is CALQSSPTDEQYF.

The gene calls are TRBV4-1 and TRBJ2-3; unclear D gene. Trimming removed 4 bases from V and 14 bases from J, with 10 bases in between. The CDR3 sequence is 10 residues long. The V gene's germline CDR1 is MGHRA and CDR2 YSYEKL. The CDR3 bases are TGCGCCAGCAGCCCCGGTAGGCGGTATTTT. Translating gives CASSPGRRYF.

This clonotype appeared many times. The V gene is TRBV5-4, the J gene TRBJ1-5; D gene ambiguous. This CDR3 has 12 residues. The germline CDR1 and CDR2 sequences are SGHNT and YYREEE (reference sequence). V was pared by 5 bases and J by 11 bases, with 14 bases between. CDR3 sequence reads: CASSSDGLTQHF. The CDR3 DNA reads as TGTGCCAGCAGTTCGGACGGACTGACCCAGCATTTT.

This clonotype was counted ten times or more. The rearrangement links TRBV5-1 to TRBJ2-1; 10 nucleotides match TRBD2. The CDR3 length is 15 residues. With 0 bases clipped from V and 4 bases from J, the junction kept 1 base outside the gene matches. Germline CDR1 is SGHRS and CDR2 is YFSETQ. For the CDR3, the DNA is TGCGCCAGCAGCTTGGCTAGCGGGGGTTACAATGAGCAGTTCTTC. Its protein is CASSLASGGYNEQFF.

The chain joins TRBV9 to TRBJ2-2; D assignment may be TRBD1 or TRBD2 (6 bases each). V was cut by 3 bases and J by 6 bases, with 15 bases left in between. CDR1 is SGDLS, CDR2 YYNGEE, per germline. This CDR3 is built from 15 residues. CDR3 sequence: CASSAGGGPSGELFF. The CDR3 nucleotides read TGTGCCAGCAGCGCCGGAGGGGGGCCCTCCGGGGAGCTGTTTTTT.